These 6 T cell receptor beta chains were sequenced from one sample in a study of T cells after yellow fever vaccination. Via MiXCR, TCRdb re-called the 5' RACE reads, giving one row per CDR3 protein. This sample has tens of thousands of distinct CDR3 sequences, with less than 3.5% found just once. Sample: PBMCs, either bulk or a sorted T-cell subset (CD4+, CD8+, memory, or dextramer-sorted; not recorded which), taken about 49 days after the first yellow fever vaccination. Receptors were obtained from a man between 18 and 35 years old who received the YFV17D yellow fever vaccine.

This clonotype was seen ten or more times. The chain recombines TRBV4-2 with TRBJ1-1, with unresolved D. Germline V lookup: CDR1 LGHNA, CDR2 YNFKEQ. The V and J ends lost 0 bases and 0 bases respectively, with 14 bases between them. This CDR3 contains 17 residues. The CDR3 reads CASSQDLAGLLNTEAFF. CDR3 bases: TGTGCCAGCAGCCAAGATTTGGCAGGCTTGTTGAACACTGAAGCTTTCTTT.

This clonotype came up many times. The chain combines TRBV12-3 or TRBV12-4 with TRBJ1-2; D is unclear. This CDR3 is built from 13 residues. V dropped 4 bases and J dropped 2 bases, with 8 bases sitting between them. Written as DNA, the CDR3 is TGTGCCAGCAGTTCGGGCACGAACTATGGCTACACCTTC. The encoded protein is CASSSGTNYGYTF.

At least ten counts were recorded for this clonotype. The chain employs TRBV12-3 or TRBV12-4 and TRBJ2-1; D may be TRBD1 or TRBD2 (6 bases each). There are 15 residues in the CDR3. V was cut by 2 bases and J by 9 bases, with 17 bases left in between. The CDR3 sequence is CASSLTQGKAGEQFF. CDR3 DNA sequence: TGTGCCAGCAGTTTAACGCAGGGGAAAGCGGGTGAGCAGTTCTTC.

This clonotype was seen at least ten times. The CDR3 spells CASSRDRETGELFF. The CDR3 DNA is TGTGCCAGCAGCCGGGACAGGGAAACCGGGGAGCTGTTTTTT. J is TRBJ2-2 and V is TRBV12-3 or TRBV12-4; TRBD1 agrees at 9 bases. Unmatched junction bases numbered 4, after V lost 6 bases and J lost 5 bases. The CDR3 is made up of 14 amino acids.

There are many counts of this clonotype. The chain joins TRBV18 to TRBJ1-1, with D hard to call. The V gene lost 2 bases and the J gene lost 1 base, with 5 bases spanning the gap. The length of the CDR3 is 13 residues. The germline V gene has CDR1 KGHSH and CDR2 LQKENI. The CDR3, as DNA: TGTGCCAGCTCACCAGCGGCGAACACTGAAGCTTTCTTT. Translating gives CASSPAANTEAFF.

This clonotype was detected ten times or more. CDR3 nucleotide sequence: TGCAGCGTTAAGTACAGGGGTAATTACGAGCAGTACTTC. Its translation is CSVKYRGNYEQYF. V gene TRBV29-1 combines with J gene TRBJ2-7; TRBD1 aligns across 7 bases. Germline CDR1 is SQVTM and CDR2 is ANQGSEA. CDR3 length equals 13 residues. V lost 5 bases to trimming and J lost 4 bases; unmatched junction nucleotides: 8.